These T cell receptor beta chains were read from a single sample in a study of control samples from healthy donors and cancer patients. TCRdb keeps only in-frame clones here, not all; method: immunoSEQ multiplex PCR. The sample includes about 130,000 clones, about 93% of them seen just once. Material for sequencing was blood. These receptors all come from a man aged 18-30 years in good health. CDR3s include the opening cysteine and the closing phenylalanine or tryptophan. D genes are given only for firm matches. Clone sizes are given selectively: once, few, many, or a class where the clone is expanded.

clone_size,j_call,v_call,d_call,cdr3_nt,cdr3_aa
.,TRBJ2-1,TRBV7-2,TRBD2,TGTGCCAGCAGCTTGACTAGCGGATACTACAATGAGCAGTTCTTC,CASSLTSGYYNEQFF
.,TRBJ1-2,TRBV19,TRBD1,TGTGCCAGTAGTATAGGGGGGACAGGGAACTATGGCTACACCTTC,CASSIGGTGNYGYTF
once,TRBJ2-5,TRBV12-3/TRBV12-4,TRBD1,TGTGCCAGCAGTGTGACAGGGTACGAGACCCAGTACTTC,CASSVTGYETQYF
.,TRBJ1-2,TRBV7-9,TRBD1,TGTGCCAGCAGCAAAGGACAGGGTCATGGCTACACCTTC,CASSKGQGHGYTF
.,TRBJ1-5,TRBV4-1,.,TGCGCCAGCAGCCAAGTAGGGGCCAAGGGACAGCCCCAGCATTTT,CASSQVGAKGQPQHF
.,TRBJ1-2,TRBV6-1,.,TGTGCCAGCAGTGAAGCGACGTACACCTTC,CASSEATYTF
.,TRBJ1-6,TRBV18,.,TGTGCCAGCTCACCAACCGACGGCGGTATGGGTAATTCACCCCTCCACTTT,CASSPTDGGMGNSPLHF
.,TRBJ1-4,TRBV6-6,.,TGTGCCAGCAGTTATGGTGAGGGGTCAACTAATGAAAAACTGTTTTTT,CASSYGEGSTNEKLFF
.,TRBJ2-5,TRBV7-2,.,TGTGCCAGCAGTCCCCGGGCGGGCCAAGAGACCCAGTACTTC,CASSPRAGQETQYF
.,TRBJ2-7,TRBV6-1,.,TGTGCCAGCAGTGAAGGGATCTCCTACGAGCAGTACTTC,CASSEGISYEQYF
once,TRBJ2-7,TRBV5-1,TRBD2,TGCGCCAGCAGCCAAATTACTAGCGGGGGGCTTTACGAGCAGTACTTC,CASSQITSGGLYEQYF
once,TRBJ2-5,TRBV11-3,.,TGTGCCAGCAGCTTAGGTAGCGCCCAAGAGACCCAGTACTTC,CASSLGSAQETQYF
.,TRBJ2-5,TRBV6-5,TRBD2,TGTGCCAGCAGTTACTCTAGCGGGAGAAAAGAGACCCAGTACTTC,CASSYSSGRKETQYF
once,TRBJ2-2,TRBV5-1,TRBD1,TGCGCCAGCAGCTCCATCCCGGGACAGGGGGCGACCGGGGAGCTGTTTTTT,CASSSIPGQGATGELFF
.,TRBJ1-1,TRBV7-3,.,TGTGCCAGCAGCTTAGAGGAGGGGGACACTGAAGCTTTCTTT,CASSLEEGDTEAFF
.,TRBJ1-2,TRBV28,.,TGTGCCAGCAGCGCGACGATGAGGGACGGTGGCTACACCTTC,CASSATMRDGGYTF
few,TRBJ2-1,TRBV11-2,TRBD1,TGTGCCAGCAGCCGAGTTCGGGGACAGGTTTGGTTCGAGCAGTTCTTC,CASSRVRGQVWFEQFF
.,TRBJ2-2,TRBV18,.,TGTGCCAGCTCTGGGACGGTAATCTCGAACACCGGGGAGCTGTTTTTT,CASSGTVISNTGELFF
.,TRBJ1-1,TRBV29-1,.,TGCAGCGTGACCCCAGGGAATGAAGCTTTCTTT,CSVTPGNEAFF
once,TRBJ2-1,TRBV3-1/TRBV3-2,.,TGTGCCAGCAGCCAGACTAGCAATGAGCAGTTCTTC,CASSQTSNEQFF
.,TRBJ1-2,TRBV6-5,.,TGTGCCAGCAGTTGGACCGCGAACTATGGCTACACCTTC,CASSWTANYGYTF
once,TRBJ2-4,TRBV18,.,TGTGCCAGAGGGGACTCCTTAGCCAAAAACATTCAGTACTTC,CARGDSLAKNIQYF
.,TRBJ2-2,TRBV24-1,TRBD1,TGTGCCATCGGACAGGGTGAGAACACCGGGGAGCTGTTTTTT,CAIGQGENTGELFF
.,TRBJ1-6,TRBV30,.,TGTGCCTGGAGTGTAGGCAGGGCTGGTTCACCCCTCCACTTT,CAWSVGRAGSPLHF
.,TRBJ2-5,TRBV6-5,.,TGTGCCAGCAGGGGTGAGACCCAGTACTTC,CASRGETQYF